The 2 T cell receptor beta chains presented below share a single source sample, sequenced in a study of CD8 T cells in ankylosing spondylitis. Study results and limitations: Seven to nine highly homologous variants made up a TCR beta motif that seemed to typify ankylosing spondylitis blood.

TCRdb re-analysed the 5' RACE reads in MiXCR, keeping a single row per CDR3 protein. The sample consists of about 390,000 distinct CDR3 sequences, more than 20% of them appearing once. No antigen is known for these receptors. The sequenced sample was blood, either unsorted or a sorted T cell fraction (not recorded which). Receptors originate from a male donor with ankylosing spondylitis.

This clonotype was seen once. V and J are TRBV6-2 or TRBV6-3 and TRBJ2-2; D is undetermined. The CDR3 consists of 13 residues. Germline V lookup: CDR1 MNHEY, CDR2 SVGEGT. The ends were cut back, 8 bases at V and 1 base at J, with 8 bases in the middle. The CDR3 loop reads CASGKGNTGELFF. Here the CDR3 DNA reads TGTGCCAGCGGGAAAGGGAACACCGGGGAGCTGTTTTTT.

This clonotype was observed a handful of times. The chain couples TRBV6-1 to TRBJ2-3, with D hard to call. CDR3 length equals 15 residues. Germline V lookup: CDR1 MNHNS, CDR2 SASEGT. V lost 6 bases, J lost 6 bases, and 19 bases lay in between. This CDR3 reads CASSRVLLAGDTQYF. The DNA of the CDR3 is TGTGCCAGCAGCCGAGTTCTGCTGGCCGGTGATACGCAGTATTTT.